This T cell receptor (beta chain) was sequenced in a study of vaccination and CD4 T cells after COVID-19. The time point here: late sampling 161 to 241 days after vaccination in a few convalescent patients. Noted treatment: approximately nine-day PBMC culture with coronavirus spike peptide pools or control peptides (ViraFEST assay). With the Oncomine TCR Beta short-read assay, DNA from cultured CD4+ T cells was sequenced. One entry per CDR3 protein, called by TCRdb with MiXCR from the PCR reads. This table has over 15,000 distinct CDR3 sequences, around 52% appearing once. Germline CDR1 SGHNT, CDR2 YYREEE (reference sequence). Trimming cost V 4 bases and J 5 bases; bases outside gene matches: 6. The CDR3 covers 15 residues. A remark on this clonotype: What it binds is unknown.

V and J are TRBV5-4 and TRBJ2-5; TRBD2 matches 12 bases. The source is a human donor who had recovered from COVID-19. This specimen consisted of CD4+ T cells from blood, cultured in vitro, obtained about 7 months after SARS-CoV-2 vaccination. CDR3 sequence reads: CASSARTSGVETQYF. CDR3 sequence (DNA): TGTGCCAGCAGCGCACGGACTAGCGGGGTTGAGACCCAGTACTTC.